Shown below are 6 T cell receptor beta chains from a single sample sequenced in a study of Ad26.COV2.S vaccination and SARS-CoV-2 variants. Treatment reported: about 20 received Ad26.COV2.S at low or high dose, single or two shots; a few received placebo; per-sample allocation not given. Samples were taken on day 63 after the first vaccine or placebo injection. TCRdb's copy holds only in-frame clones and misses some; the assay was immunoSEQ multiplex PCR. Here the sample spans about 390,000 clones, roughly nine tenths being singletons. Specimen: peripheral blood, collected in a trial of Ad26.COV2.S vaccine versus placebo. The receptors come from a person between 18 and 65 years old who received the Ad26.COV2.S COVID-19 vaccine or a placebo.

The V gene is TRBV10-3, the J gene TRBJ1-1, with D unresolved. With 3 bases removed from V and 0 bases from J, the gap between germline ends came to 11 bases. Germline V CDR1 and CDR2: ENHRY, SYGVKD. This CDR3 has 15 amino acids. In DNA form, the CDR3 reads TGTGCCATCAGTGAACGGGCAGGCATGAACACTGAAGCTTTCTTT. Its protein is CAISERAGMNTEAFF.

This clone showed up just once. The rearrangement links TRBV7-9 to TRBJ1-4, with unresolved D. The V end was cut by 5 bases, the J end by 3 bases, with 16 bases between. The CDR3 runs 16 residues. The germline CDR1 and CDR2 sequences are SEHNR and FQNEAQ (reference sequence). The CDR3, as DNA: TGTGCCAGCAGCGACTACCTGCCAGCCTCTAATGAAAAACTGTTTTTT. Encoded protein: CASSDYLPASNEKLFF.

V is TRBV19 and J is TRBJ2-1; D is unresolved. The CDR3 sequence is 13 residues long. Trimming cost V 7 bases and J 1 base, with 8 bases left between them. CDR1 is LNHDA, CDR2 SQIVND, per germline (reference sequence). CDR3 nucleotides: TGTGCCAGTACCGCTACATCCTACAATGAGCAGTTCTTC. Translated, it gives CASTATSYNEQFF.

The V call is TRBV21-1, the J call TRBJ2-7; whether TRBD2, the table's D call, matches the DNA was not checked. TRBV21-1 is marked as a pseudogene. CDR3 length: 16 amino acids. The CDR3 DNA reads TGTGCCAGCAGCAAAACTTGCGCCGAAAAGACCTACGAGCAGTACTTC. Translating gives CASSKTCAEKTYEQYF.

In nucleotides, the CDR3 is TGTGCCAGCAGAAGGGGGACAGATACGCAGTATTTT. It encodes CASRRGTDTQYF. V gene TRBV6-6 combines with J gene TRBJ2-3; D may be TRBD1 (6 bases). The CDR3 covers 12 residues. V dropped 6 bases and J dropped 3 bases, with 7 bases sitting between them. CDR1 is MNHNY and CDR2 is SVGAGI in the germline V gene (reference sequence).

The CDR3 sequence: CASSSKTGLATEAFF. The CDR3, as DNA: TGTGCCAGCAGTTCAAAGACAGGTCTGGCCACTGAAGCTTTCTTT. The chain employs TRBV6-6 and TRBJ1-1, with D possibly being TRBD1 (6 bases). Trimming pared 4 bases from V and 4 bases from J, leaving 16 bases between. In germline, CDR1 is MNHNY, CDR2 SVGAGI (reference sequence). CDR3 size: 15 residues.